This entry lists 6 T cell receptor beta chains sequenced from one sample in a study of tumor-infiltrating lymphocytes in primary liver carcinoma. A constant-region primer served to make TCR beta cDNA from roughly 500 ng total RNA. Construction of TCR beta libraries relied on three successive nested multiplex PCR rounds employing slightly modified ARM-PCR. It was with TRBV1-TRBV30 forward primers and a C-beta reverse primer that the first two PCR rounds were run, at 10 cycles each. In TCRdb, the multiplex PCR reads were re-called with MiXCR into one record per CDR3 protein. The table has 250,000 to 350,000 distinct CDR3 sequences, about three fifths seen once. It was unsorted whole blood that yielded blood RNA, and germline DNA was also extracted. The sequenced material came from peripheral blood. These receptor sequences come from a woman aged 30 to 39 with primary liver carcinoma and hepatitis B virus infection.

This clonotype was picked up a small number of times. V gene TRBV7-9 combines with J gene TRBJ1-1; D not certain. V was cut by 8 bases and J by 8 bases, with 6 bases left in between. The CDR3 consists of 9 residues. Germline CDR1 reads SEHNR; CDR2 reads FQNEAQ (reference sequence). CDR3 sequence: CASGREAFF. The CDR3 bases are TGTGCCAGCGGCAGGGAAGCTTTCTTT.

As for this clonotype: One junction end does not reproduce the germline sequence, and a read error may be involved. V gene TRBV11-2 combines with J gene TRBJ2-4; D is unclear. The CDR3 is 15 amino acids. Germline V gene data show CDR1 as SGHAT and CDR2 as FQNNGV. The CDR3 DNA is TGTACCAGCAACCTCATCTCCTCTTCCAAAAACATTCAGTACTTC. Translated: CTSNLISSSKNIQYF. The full variable domain, completed using reference TRBV11-2 and TRBJ2-4, is EAGVAQSPRYKIIEKRQSVAFWCNPISGHATLYWYQQILGQGPKLLIQFQNNGVVDDSQLPKDRFSAERLKGVDSTLKIQPAKLEDSAVYLCTSNLISSSKNIQYFGAGTRLSVL.

This clonotype was observed a handful of times. The V gene is TRBV7-8, the J gene TRBJ2-2, with 12 bases lining up with TRBD2. This CDR3 comprises 17 residues. Per germline, CDR1 SGHVS and CDR2 FQNEAQ. The trim removed 2 bases at V and 4 bases at J, leaving 5 bases unmatched. In nucleotides, the CDR3 is TGTGCCAGCAGCTTACTAGCGGGAGGGTCGGGCACCGGGGAGCTGTTTTTT. Protein: CASSLLAGGSGTGELFF.

Turning to this clonotype: Possible read error: a much larger clone is one base away. This chain uses TRBV11-2 with TRBJ2-7, with D perhaps matching TRBD1 (6 bases). Germline V lookup: CDR1 SGHAT, CDR2 FQNNGV. The CDR3 runs 12 residues. The CDR3 reads CTSSQPGDEQYF. In DNA form, the CDR3 reads TGTACCAGCAGCCAACCAGGGGACGAGCAGTACTTC.

Concerning this clonotype: One end of the junction does not line up with germline, which may come from a read error. The chain carries TRBV4-1 and TRBJ2-1; D uncertain. There are 13 residues in the CDR3. CDR1 and CDR2 (germline): MGHRA, YSYEKL. For the CDR3, the DNA is TGCGCCAGCAGCCAAGACTACTATAATGGGCAGTTCTTC. Residues: CASSQDYYNGQFF.

In the case of this clonotype: Sequence at one end of the junction differs from germline and may be a read error. The rearrangement joins TRBV29-1 to TRBJ1-1; maybe TRBD1 (6 bases). This CDR3 spans 13 amino acids. Looked up from germline, CDR1 is SQVTM and CDR2 is ANQGSEA. CDR3 coding DNA: TGCAGCGTTTCCGGACAGCTGAACACTAAAGCTTTCTTT. Protein sequence: CSVSGQLNTKAFF.